A single sample gave rise to the 10 T cell receptor beta chains below, sequenced in a study of cytomegalovirus exposure and HLA in healthy donors. With 60 Vbeta and 13 Jbeta primers, the PCR was carried out. This table comes from immunoSEQ multiplex PCR, and its TCRdb copy is limited to in-frame clones, with some not included. The table lists 120,000 or so clones, roughly 80% of them singletons. Material for sequencing was PBMCs. The receptors were gathered from a man aged 45 to 65 in good health and CMV-seropositive.

The J gene is TRBJ1-2, the V gene TRBV6-5; 8 nucleotides agree with TRBD1. CDR3 length: 14 residues. V shed 6 bases and J 7 bases; nucleotides not matched to a gene: 10. Germline assignment: CDR1 MNHEY and CDR2 SVGAGI. The CDR3 sequence is CASRTGAVKGGYTF. The DNA for the CDR3 is TGTGCCAGCAGGACAGGGGCGGTTAAAGGTGGCTACACCTTC.

V and J are TRBV5-1 and TRBJ2-1, with D unresolved. V gave up 2 bases and J gave up 7 bases, with 16 bases separating them. CDR3 length: 15 amino acids. Germline V gene lookup returns CDR1 SGHRS and CDR2 YFSETQ. This CDR3 is CASSFAPGAQNEQFF. CDR3 bases: TGCGCCAGCAGCTTTGCCCCTGGAGCCCAGAATGAGCAGTTCTTC.

Only a few counts were recorded for this clone. The J gene is TRBJ2-7, the V gene TRBV4-2; 8 nucleotides line up with TRBD2. Germline V gene sequence: CDR1 LGHNA, CDR2 YNFKEQ. Unmatched junction bases numbered 8, after V lost 4 bases and J lost 3 bases. The CDR3 is made up of 15 amino acids. The CDR3 sequence: CASSRDRGGGYEQYF. CDR3 in DNA: TGTGCCAGCAGCCGAGACCGGGGGGGAGGCTACGAGCAGTACTTC.

A remark on this clone: The sample contains more than one DNA sequence encoding this CDR3. The chain joins TRBV27 to TRBJ1-1, with D unresolved. This CDR3 has 13 residues. V was trimmed by 2 bases and J by 1 base, leaving 5 bases between them. Germline loops: CDR1 MNHEY, CDR2 SMNVEV (reference sequence). The CDR3 DNA reads TGTGCCAGCAGTTTAAGAGAGAACACTGAAGCTTTCTTT. Encoded protein: CASSLRENTEAFF.

V gene TRBV30 combines with J gene TRBJ2-5, with unresolved D. This CDR3 contains 13 residues. Trimming removed 3 bases from V and 4 bases from J, with 12 bases in between. CDR1 GTSNPN and CDR2 SVGIG come from the germline V gene (reference sequence). The CDR3 is CAWRESPRETQYF. The CDR3 DNA is TGTGCCTGGAGAGAAAGCCCTAGAGAGACCCAGTACTTC.

The rearrangement joins TRBV9 to TRBJ1-1; D gene ambiguous. Germline V CDR1 and CDR2: SGDLS, YYNGEE. The CDR3 loop spans 14 amino acids. V was shortened by 3 bases and J by 4 bases, with 13 bases between the two germline ends. CDR3 amino acids: CASSATIGRTEAFF. CDR3 nucleotides: TGTGCCAGCAGCGCAACTATCGGCCGCACTGAAGCTTTCTTT.

This chain joins TRBV19 and TRBJ1-5; 8 nucleotides agree with TRBD1. V dropped 7 bases and J dropped 4; count of bases not matched to a gene: 9. CDR3 length: 15 residues. Germline lookup yields CDR1 LNHDA and CDR2 SQIVND (reference sequence). The DNA for the CDR3 is TGTGCCAGTACCCCAAATCACAGGGGGAATCAGCCCCAGCATTTT. Translation gives CASTPNHRGNQPQHF.

The J gene is TRBJ1-2, the V gene TRBV2, with 8 bases identical to TRBD1. Losses at the gene ends were 3 bases for V and 7 bases for J; bases not matched to a gene: 13. There are 16 residues in the CDR3. Germline CDR1 reads SNHLY; CDR2 reads FYNNEI. This CDR3 reads CASSDLGQAYEGGYTF. The CDR3 region has the DNA TGTGCCAGCAGTGACCTGGGACAGGCCTATGAGGGTGGCTACACCTTC.

The rearrangement uses TRBV28 and TRBJ1-2; D possibly corresponds to TRBD1 (6 bases). Trimming removed 7 bases from V and 6 bases from J, with 24 bases in between. Germline lookup yields CDR1 MDHEN and CDR2 SYDVKM. CDR3 length: 16 amino acids. This CDR3 is CASTMVAGESLNGYTF. The CDR3 bases are TGTGCCAGCACCATGGTAGCAGGGGAGTCTCTTAATGGCTACACCTTC.

V and J are TRBV7-9 and TRBJ1-2; 7 nucleotides agree with TRBD1. The CDR3 extends over 12 amino acids. The junction had 3 bases not matched to a gene; V was cut back by 3 bases and J by 8 bases. Germline CDR1 SEHNR, CDR2 FQNEAQ (reference sequence). For the CDR3, the DNA is TGTGCCAGCAGCTTTGGACAGGAGGGCTACACCTTC. This sequence encodes CASSFGQEGYTF.